Here is one T cell receptor (beta chain) with its context. This sample was taken from a study of blood T cell repertoires in COVID-19. Trimming removed 1 base at V and 8 bases at J, with 14 bases between. Germline V CDR1 and CDR2: LGHDT, YNNKEL (reference sequence). The CDR3 is made up of 15 amino acids. Clones were sequenced by immunoSEQ multiplex PCR, and TCRdb holds only the in-frame ones, with some missing. Of approximately 450,000 clones in the sample, over 75% were seen once. The source material was PBMCs or T cells enriched from blood (not recorded which). The J gene is TRBJ1-4, the V gene TRBV3-1 (or the pseudogene TRBV3-2); D gene uncertain. The source is a man aged 25-45 years who had recovered from COVID-19. DNA of the CDR3: TGTGCCAGCAGCCAAGTGACGGGGTGGCGGGAAAAACTGTTTTTT. This sequence encodes CASSQVTGWREKLFF.